The 3 T cell receptor beta chains in this list originate from one sample, sequenced in a study of T cells in Graves' hyperthyroidism and ophthalmopathy. It was RNA transcripts that yielded the amplified TCR beta CDR3 regions. First-round RT-PCR with HTBI primers amplified the TCR CDR3 region. TCRdb processed the multiplex PCR reads anew with MiXCR; each CDR3 protein has one entry. Among roughly 350,000 distinct CDR3 sequences listed, about 13% were seen once. The sequenced sample was blood. The receptors were sampled from a woman between 35 and 50 years old with Graves' ophthalmopathy.

The sample holds many counts of this clonotype. The chain has TRBV5-5 and TRBJ2-3; no clear D. Germline V gene data show CDR1 as SGHKS and CDR2 as YYEKEE (reference sequence). The CDR3 is 13 amino acids. The germline V and J ends were trimmed by 3 bases and 4 bases, with 9 bases remaining between them. In nucleotides, the CDR3 is TGTGCCAGCAGCTATTCGGCCCCAGATACGCAGTATTTT. Protein product: CASSYSAPDTQYF.

This clonotype came up a few times. The chain couples TRBV5-5 to TRBJ1-2; no clear D gene. The CDR3 extends over 13 amino acids. V lost 2 bases to trimming and J lost 0 bases, with 5 bases between them. CDR1 and CDR2 from the germline V gene are SGHKS and YYEKEE (reference sequence). In DNA form, the CDR3 reads TGTGCCAGCAGCTTCCAGGCTAACTATGGCTACACCTTC. Its translation is CASSFQANYGYTF.

This clonotype showed up just a few times. This rearrangement joins TRBV7-9 to TRBJ1-1; D unclear. The CDR3 runs 12 residues. Per the germline V gene, CDR1 is SEHNR and CDR2 is FQNEAQ (reference sequence). V lost 9 bases, J lost 3 bases, and 11 bases lay in between. The CDR3 loop reads CASMAIYTEAFF. In nucleotides, the CDR3 is TGTGCCAGTATGGCCATATACACTGAAGCTTTCTTT.